Following are 22 T cell receptor beta chains from one sample sequenced in a study of vaccination and CD4 T cells after COVID-19. These receptors have no known antigen. Cultured CD4+ T cell DNA underwent sequencing with the Oncomine TCR Beta short-read assay. Investigators obtained genomic DNA by extraction from cultured CD4+ T cells. Each CDR3 protein gets one entry after TCRdb re-called the PCR reads with MiXCR. Of thousands of distinct CDR3 sequences listed, approximately 28% are singletons. The treatment denotes: approximately 10-day PBMC culture with coronavirus spike peptide pools or control peptides (ViraFEST assay). Gathering of the CD4+ T cells, from the unexposed donor, took place before the COVID-19 pandemic (2011-2018). The sample was CD4+ T cells from blood, cultured in vitro. Receptors originate from a human donor in good health.

This chain uses TRBV4-3 with TRBJ2-7; D unclear. The CDR3 totals 13 residues. V gave up 4 bases and J gave up 4 bases, with 11 bases separating them. Germline lookup yields CDR1 LGHNA and CDR2 YSLEER. The CDR3 sequence: CASSRSTEYEQYF. The CDR3 bases are TGCGCCAGCAGCCGTTCGACGGAATACGAGCAGTACTTC.

V gene TRBV20-1 combines with J gene TRBJ2-7, with 7 bases that match TRBD1. CDR1 is DFQATT and CDR2 is SNEGSKA in the germline V gene (reference sequence). The length of the CDR3 is 13 residues. V dropped 6 bases and J dropped 3; count of bases not matched to a gene: 8. CDR3 nucleotides: TGCAGTGCAACGGACAGGCCGGGCTACGAGCAGTACTTC. This sequence encodes CSATDRPGYEQYF.

The genes are TRBV11-2 and TRBJ2-1; no clear D gene. Germline CDR1 is SGHAT and CDR2 is FQNNGV. V was shortened by 1 base and J by 7 bases, with 8 bases between the two germline ends. The CDR3 is 13 amino acids. The CDR3 sequence is CASSLVGQNEQFF. CDR3 nucleotides: TGTGCCAGCAGCTTAGTGGGTCAGAATGAGCAGTTCTTC.

The CDR3: CASSYRSGYTF. In DNA, the CDR3 is TGTGCCAGCAGTTATAGGTCTGGCTACACCTTC. This rearrangement joins TRBV12-3 or TRBV12-4 to TRBJ1-2; unclear D gene. Trimming pared 4 bases from V and 7 bases from J, leaving 7 bases between. This CDR3 has 11 residues.

The chain recombines TRBV6-4 with TRBJ2-3, with a tentative D call TRBD2 (5 bases). The V and J ends lost 0 bases and 4 bases respectively, with 8 bases between them. CDR1 is MRHNA, CDR2 SNTAGT, per germline. This CDR3 is built from 14 residues. CDR3 sequence reads: CASSDSEGSDTQYF. The CDR3 coding sequence is TGTGCCAGCAGTGACTCAGAGGGCTCAGATACGCAGTATTTT.

This clonotype came up a few times. V and J are TRBV6-1 and TRBJ2-2, with 8 positions matching TRBD2. Germline V gives CDR1 MNHNS, CDR2 SASEGT. V was clipped by 7 bases and J by 3 bases; unmatched bases: 7. There are 15 residues in the CDR3. The CDR3 spells CASKRAGVDTGELFF. Written as DNA, the CDR3 is TGTGCCAGCAAGAGAGCGGGAGTCGACACCGGGGAGCTGTTTTTT.

The chain employs TRBV20-1 and TRBJ2-2, with 9 bases identical to TRBD1. The junction had 5 bases not matched to a gene; V was cut back by 6 bases and J by 3 bases. Germline CDR1 DFQATT, CDR2 SNEGSKA (reference sequence). There are 14 residues in the CDR3. In nucleotides, the CDR3 is TGCAGTGCGCTCCGGGACAGGGACACCGGGGAGCTGTTTTTT. Residues: CSALRDRDTGELFF.

The CDR3 DNA reads as TGTGCCAGCAGCCCCGGGACCCCCTATACGCAGTATTTT. Translated, it gives CASSPGTPYTQYF. The chain links TRBV12-3 or TRBV12-4 to TRBJ2-3, with D possibly being TRBD1 or TRBD2 (5 bases each). V lost 6 bases and J 7 bases, leaving 14 bases between the germline ends. CDR3 length: 13 residues.

This clonotype was seen a handful of times. The chain employs TRBV18 and TRBJ1-5; perhaps TRBD1 as D (5 bases). V lost 3 bases and J lost 7, with 10 bases in between. Germline CDR1 reads KGHSH; CDR2 reads LQKENI. The CDR3 has 13 amino acids. CDR3 loop: CASSPGRLQPQHF. The CDR3 bases are TGTGCCAGCTCACCGGGACGTCTGCAGCCCCAGCATTTT.

The chain uses TRBV20-1 and TRBJ1-5, with a possible D match to TRBD1 (6 bases). This CDR3 contains 15 residues. Per the germline V gene, CDR1 is DFQATT and CDR2 is SNEGSKA (reference sequence). V dropped 3 bases and J dropped 1 base, with 13 bases sitting between them. CDR3 sequence reads: CSASRQVKSNQPQHF. The CDR3 DNA reads TGCAGTGCTAGTCGACAGGTAAAGAGCAATCAGCCCCAGCATTTT.

The chain recombines TRBV4-3 with TRBJ1-3; D gene unclear. CDR1 LGHNA and CDR2 YSLEER come from the germline V gene. With 1 base removed from V and 1 base from J, the gap between germline ends came to 11 bases. This CDR3 spans 16 amino acids. The CDR3 sequence: CASSQVMGISGNTIYF. The DNA of the CDR3 is TGCGCCAGCAGCCAAGTGATGGGGATATCTGGAAACACCATATATTTT.

The chain is built from TRBV20-1 and TRBJ1-1, with 7 positions matching TRBD1. Germline CDR1 DFQATT, CDR2 SNEGSKA (reference sequence). This CDR3 has 14 residues. V dropped 6 bases and J dropped 0; count of bases not matched to a gene: 7. The DNA for the CDR3 is TGCAGTGCACCTCAGGGGGATATGAACACTGAAGCTTTCTTT. Its translation is CSAPQGDMNTEAFF.

The rearrangement links TRBV20-1 to TRBJ2-7; 7 nucleotides align to TRBD2. V lost 3 bases, J lost 2 bases, and 7 bases stayed unmatched. CDR3 size: 14 residues. Looked up from germline, CDR1 is DFQATT and CDR2 is SNEGSKA (reference sequence). The CDR3 loop reads CSASSLAVAYEQYF. The CDR3 DNA reads as TGCAGTGCTAGCTCTCTAGCGGTAGCCTACGAGCAGTACTTC.

This clonotype was counted a few times. This chain links TRBV4-3 with TRBJ1-2; D gene ambiguous. Germline V lookup: CDR1 LGHNA, CDR2 YSLEER. The germline V and J ends were trimmed by 2 bases and 7 bases, with 11 bases remaining between them. This CDR3 has 13 amino acids. The CDR3 protein is CASSQLAGFGYTF. CDR3 coding DNA: TGCGCCAGCAGCCAATTAGCGGGGTTTGGCTACACCTTC.

The chain combines TRBV24-1 with TRBJ2-1; possibly TRBD1 for D (6 bases). V gave up 3 bases and J gave up 8 bases, with 19 bases separating them. CDR1 is KGHDR and CDR2 is SFDVKD in the germline V gene. The CDR3 loop spans 16 amino acids. This CDR3 is CATSDPTGTLGHEQFF. CDR3 sequence (DNA): TGTGCCACCAGTGATCCTACAGGGACCTTGGGGCATGAGCAGTTCTTC.

This sequence joins TRBV7-6 and TRBJ2-2; D possibly corresponds to TRBD2 (5 bases). The CDR3 loop spans 16 amino acids. In germline, CDR1 is SGHVS, CDR2 FNYEAQ. Trimming stripped 1 base from V and 4 bases from J, with 13 bases between. CDR3 loop: CASSLGATGGTGELFF. CDR3 nucleotide sequence: TGTGCCAGCAGCTTAGGCGCGACTGGAGGCACCGGGGAGCTGTTTTTT.

The CDR3 DNA reads as TGTGCCAGCAGCCCGGGACAGGGAGTCACTGAAGCTTTCTTT. The encoded protein is CASSPGQGVTEAFF. The J gene is TRBJ1-1, the V gene TRBV6-1, with 9 bases fitting TRBD1. In germline, CDR1 is MNHNS, CDR2 SASEGT. The V segment lost 6 bases and the J segment 4 bases; nucleotides outside the gene matches: 6. The CDR3 loop spans 14 amino acids.

This chain joins TRBV5-1 and TRBJ1-1, with a weak D call TRBD1 (6 bases). CDR1 is SGHRS and CDR2 is YFSETQ in the germline V gene. Trimming left V 0 bases short and J 2 bases short, with 11 bases between. The CDR3 has 15 amino acids. The CDR3: CASSLVGGPNTEAFF. Written as DNA, the CDR3 is TGCGCCAGCAGCTTGGTTGGGGGGCCTAACACTGAAGCTTTCTTT.

The chain uses TRBV20-1 and TRBJ1-5; 9 bases are a match to TRBD1. The length of the CDR3 is 14 residues. Germline CDR1 DFQATT, CDR2 SNEGSKA (reference sequence). V gave up 5 bases and J gave up 4 bases; unmatched junction bases: 6. In DNA, the CDR3 is TGCAGTGCTCTGGGGGACAGGGAAAATCAGCCCCAGCATTTT. Translation gives CSALGDRENQPQHF.

This clonotype was observed a few times. Written as DNA, the CDR3 is TGTGCCAGCAGTGGGGTCGGGGCAAATTCACCCCTCCACTTT. Translation gives CASSGVGANSPLHF. The chain joins TRBV6-1 to TRBJ1-6; D is possibly TRBD1 (5 bases). The germline CDR1 and CDR2 sequences are MNHNS and SASEGT. The CDR3 spans 14 residues. V gave up 4 bases and J gave up 7 bases, with 11 bases separating them.

On this clonotype: The missing conserved phenylalanine or tryptophan at the end of this CDR3 makes a read error likely. The chain carries TRBV20-1 and TRBJ2-7; TRBD1 agrees at 9 bases. Per germline, CDR1 DFQATT and CDR2 SNEGSKA (reference sequence). The junction had 8 bases not matched to a gene; V was cut back by 0 bases and J by 2 bases. The length of the CDR3 is 16 residues. The CDR3: CSARERLQGATYEQYL. The CDR3 region has the DNA TGCAGTGCTAGAGAGCGGTTACAGGGGGCGACCTACGAGCAGTACCTC.

The V and J genes are TRBV19 and TRBJ1-5; the D is unclear. The CDR3 has 17 residues. Trimming removed 1 base from V and 0 bases from J, with 13 bases in between. Germline assignment: CDR1 LNHDA and CDR2 SQIVND (reference sequence). CDR3 loop: CASSIVDGFYSNQPQHF. As DNA, the CDR3 is TGTGCCAGTAGTATAGTAGACGGATTTTATAGCAATCAGCCCCAGCATTTT.